The clone carrying this T cell receptor beta chain showed up just a few times. The CDR3 totals 15 residues. V shed 7 bases, J shed 2 bases, and the junction held 10 bases outside the gene matches. This entry is derived from a study of T-cell memory formation after mild COVID-19. TCRdb processed the 5' RACE reads anew with MiXCR; each CDR3 protein has one entry. In the table there are some 310,000 distinct CDR3 sequences, under 25% of which are singletons. The sequence derives from a man aged 18 to 29 who had mild COVID-19 (a few samples of this study predate the infection). Cell type and time point are not known. Sequenced material: PBMCs or a T cell subset sorted from them (not recorded which). The chain joins TRBV12-3 or TRBV12-4 to TRBJ2-7; 8 bases are a match to TRBD2. Here the CDR3 DNA reads TGTGCCAGCACCCGGACGGGGGGGCCGACCTACGAGCAGTACTTC. Protein: CASTRTGGPTYEQYF.